This T cell receptor beta chain came from a study of CD8 T cells in Susac syndrome. Reverse transcription of about 0.5 to 1 ug RNA was carried out with random hexamers. With immunoSEQ multiplex PCR, TCR beta CDR3 was amplified across 54 Vbeta and 13 Jbeta. TCRdb ran MiXCR on the immunoSEQ multiplex PCR reads and lists one entry per CDR3 protein. Altogether about 240,000 distinct CDR3 sequences are present, about 96% being singletons, with the ten largest covering 0.1%. CDR1 SGHDT and CDR2 YYEEEE come from the germline V gene. CDR3 length: 17 residues. The junction had 8 bases not matched to a gene; V was cut back by 0 bases and J by 1 base.

Sequenced: CD4+ T cells from PBMCs. The TCR originated in a human donor with Susac syndrome. The V and J genes are TRBV5-6 and TRBJ2-3, with 7 bases aligning to TRBD2. This chain's CDR3 is CASSLAAASGRTDTQYF. The CDR3 DNA reads TGTGCCAGCAGCTTGGCCGCGGCTAGCGGACGCACAGATACGCAGTATTTT.